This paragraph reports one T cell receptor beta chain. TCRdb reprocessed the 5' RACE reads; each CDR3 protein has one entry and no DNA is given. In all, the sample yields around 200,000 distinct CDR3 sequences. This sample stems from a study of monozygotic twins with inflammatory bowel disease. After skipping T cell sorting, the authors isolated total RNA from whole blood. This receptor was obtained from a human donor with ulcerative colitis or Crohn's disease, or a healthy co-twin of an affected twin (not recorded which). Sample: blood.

CDR3 sequence reads: CSARGPIQGAYEQYF. The chain joins TRBV20-1 to TRBJ2-7; TCRdb reports TRBD1, a call that lacks DNA to check it against. Germline lookup yields CDR1 DFQATT and CDR2 SNEGSKA (reference sequence). This CDR3 has 15 residues.